This T cell receptor beta chain came from a study of blood T cell repertoires in COVID-19 (dated by TCRdb to 2020 to 2022). Background on the whole study: Samples covering the acute and convalescent phases of COVID-19 were provided by collaborators in the United States, Italy and Spain. The material from the prospective study consisted of cDNA or gDNA derived from T cells, B-cell-depleted T cells, or PBMCs. Where available, HLA class I and class II types were taken from metadata supplied by the sample provider and were not determined by assay-based typing. The sample metadata nearly always contained a de-identified subject ID, COVID-19 status, age in years and sex. The repertoires were released in a freely available public database meant as a resource for research on the immune response to SARS-CoV-2. Subjects who had been exposed to COVID-19, were actively infected with it, or had recovered from it provided the deeply sampled blood TCRbeta repertoires that made up the dataset. Samples came from the ongoing ImmuneRACE study (first 160 participants) plus 1,254 subjects from 6 global collaborators. Overall study results and their limits: How much clinical and demographic metadata was included differed by source and by participant, and the metadata was provided uncurated.

V is trimmed back by 4 bases and J by 3 bases, and the junction contains 5 bases that no gene match accounts for. CDR1 MGHRA and CDR2 YSYEKL are derived from the germline V gene. Counted from cysteine to phenylalanine, this CDR3 has 14 amino acids. This entry keeps only the CDR3 DNA: 42 bases, framed from base 1. Whole blood was collected in K2EDTA tubes by collaborating institutions according to the institutions' own protocols. Collaborator samples were shipped for TCRbeta analysis as frozen whole blood, isolated PBMCs, or DNA extracted from either sample type. Turning to this clone: Its cognate antigen has yet to be identified. Nothing much larger sits one base from this clone, and base qualities are not available.

TCRbeta CDR3 regions were amplified from genomic DNA using the immunoSEQ Assay, a bias-controlled multiplex PCR. The study's own analysis went as follows. The number of nucleated cells in each sample was estimated by amplification of reference gene primers within the assay. To quantify the absolute abundance of each unique TCRbeta CDR3 rearrangement, sequence reads were collapsed and filtered. Productive Simpson clonality was computed per sample as the square root of Simpson's diversity index over productive rearrangements. Entries here come from immuneACCESS through TCRdb and include only in-frame sequences with V and J called. Some clones fail to appear in such tables; in the studies checked, an unresolved V gene covers under half of the shortfall, and the cause of the remainder is unknown. V and J calls and clone size follow that table, whereas D and trimming were derived from the DNA. For this sample the table gives 100,000 to 120,000 clones, of which 88% were detected only once. The ten largest clones capture under 2.5% of the sample.

The rearranged chain carries TRBV4-1 and TRBJ2-5; the central 7 bases match TRBD1. This sequence was found in a human donor in a cohort sampled during active COVID-19. The sample taken for sequencing was peripheral blood. The sequence in DNA is TGCGCCAGCAGCCCCACGACAGGGAAAGAGACCCAGTACTTC. The translation is CASSPTTGKETQYF.